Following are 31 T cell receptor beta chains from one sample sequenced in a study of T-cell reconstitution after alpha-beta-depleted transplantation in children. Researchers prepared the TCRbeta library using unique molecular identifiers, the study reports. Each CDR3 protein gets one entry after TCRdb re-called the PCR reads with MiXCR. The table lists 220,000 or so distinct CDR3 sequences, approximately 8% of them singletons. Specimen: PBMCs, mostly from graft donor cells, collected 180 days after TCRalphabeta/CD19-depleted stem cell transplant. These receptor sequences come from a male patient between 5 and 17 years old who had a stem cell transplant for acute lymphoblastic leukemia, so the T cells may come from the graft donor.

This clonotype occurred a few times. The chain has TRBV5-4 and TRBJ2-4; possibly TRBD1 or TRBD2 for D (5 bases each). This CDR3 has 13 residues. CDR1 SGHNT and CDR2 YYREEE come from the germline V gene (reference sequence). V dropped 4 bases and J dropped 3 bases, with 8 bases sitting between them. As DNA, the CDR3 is TGTGCCAGCAGCCGGGACGGCAAAAACATTCAGTACTTC. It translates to CASSRDGKNIQYF.

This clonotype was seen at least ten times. As DNA, the CDR3 is TGCAGTGCTAGAGAGGAGACAGCAAATTCACCCCTCCACTTT. This encodes CSAREETANSPLHF. The chain recombines TRBV20-1 with TRBJ1-6; tentatively, D is TRBD1 (5 bases). The CDR3 covers 14 residues. Germline V gene sequence: CDR1 DFQATT, CDR2 SNEGSKA (reference sequence). Trimming pared 0 bases from V and 7 bases from J, leaving 10 bases between.

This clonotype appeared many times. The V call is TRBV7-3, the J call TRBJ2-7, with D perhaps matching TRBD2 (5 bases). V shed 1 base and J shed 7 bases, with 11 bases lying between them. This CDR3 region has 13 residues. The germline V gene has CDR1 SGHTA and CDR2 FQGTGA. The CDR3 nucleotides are TGTGCCAGCAGCTTAAGTGAAGCGGAGGAGCAGTACTTC. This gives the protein CASSLSEAEEQYF.

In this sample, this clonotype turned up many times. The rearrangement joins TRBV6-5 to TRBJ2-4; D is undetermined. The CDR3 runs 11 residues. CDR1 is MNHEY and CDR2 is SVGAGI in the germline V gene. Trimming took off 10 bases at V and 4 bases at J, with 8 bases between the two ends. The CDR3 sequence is CATLKKNIQYF. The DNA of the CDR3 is TGTGCCACCCTTAAAAAAAACATTCAGTACTTC.

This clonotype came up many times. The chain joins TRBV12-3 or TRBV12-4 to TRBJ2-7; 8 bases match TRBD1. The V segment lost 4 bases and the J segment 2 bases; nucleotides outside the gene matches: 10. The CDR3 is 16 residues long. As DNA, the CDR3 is TGTGCCAGCAGTTCCTCGGCCGGGACAGGCGCCTACGAGCAGTACTTC. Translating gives CASSSSAGTGAYEQYF.

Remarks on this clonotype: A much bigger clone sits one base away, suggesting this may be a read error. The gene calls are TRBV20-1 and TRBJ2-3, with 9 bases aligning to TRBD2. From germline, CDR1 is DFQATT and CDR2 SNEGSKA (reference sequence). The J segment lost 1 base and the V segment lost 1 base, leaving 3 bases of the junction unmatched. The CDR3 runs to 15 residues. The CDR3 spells CSARVERGGTDTQYF. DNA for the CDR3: TGCAGTGCTAGAGTGGAGCGGGGGGGCACAGATACGCAGTATTTT.

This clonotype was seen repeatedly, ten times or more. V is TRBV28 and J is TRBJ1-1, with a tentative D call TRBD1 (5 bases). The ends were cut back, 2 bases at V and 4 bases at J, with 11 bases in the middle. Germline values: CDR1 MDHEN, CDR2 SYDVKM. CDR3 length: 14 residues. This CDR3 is CASSLPGKSTEAFF. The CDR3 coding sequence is TGTGCCAGCAGTTTACCAGGGAAAAGCACTGAAGCTTTCTTT.

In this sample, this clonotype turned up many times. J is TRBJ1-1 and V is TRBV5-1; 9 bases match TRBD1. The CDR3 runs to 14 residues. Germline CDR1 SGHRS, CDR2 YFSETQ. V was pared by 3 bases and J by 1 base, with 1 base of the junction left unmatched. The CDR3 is CASSSTGGNTEAFF. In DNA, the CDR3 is TGCGCCAGCAGCTCGACAGGGGGGAACACTGAAGCTTTCTTT.

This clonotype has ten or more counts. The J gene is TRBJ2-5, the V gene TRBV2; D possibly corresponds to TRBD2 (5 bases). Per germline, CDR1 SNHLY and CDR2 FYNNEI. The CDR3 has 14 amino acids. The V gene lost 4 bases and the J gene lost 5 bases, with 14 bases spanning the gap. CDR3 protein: CASSASLAKETQYF. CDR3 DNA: TGTGCCAGCAGTGCCAGTCTAGCCAAGGAGACCCAGTACTTC.

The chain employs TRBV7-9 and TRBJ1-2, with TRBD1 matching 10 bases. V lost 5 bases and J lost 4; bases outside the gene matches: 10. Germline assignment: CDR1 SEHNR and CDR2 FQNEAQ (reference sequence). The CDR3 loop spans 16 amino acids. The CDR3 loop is CASSGPRQGAAYGYTF. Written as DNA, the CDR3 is TGTGCCAGCAGCGGACCTCGACAGGGGGCTGCCTATGGCTACACCTTC.

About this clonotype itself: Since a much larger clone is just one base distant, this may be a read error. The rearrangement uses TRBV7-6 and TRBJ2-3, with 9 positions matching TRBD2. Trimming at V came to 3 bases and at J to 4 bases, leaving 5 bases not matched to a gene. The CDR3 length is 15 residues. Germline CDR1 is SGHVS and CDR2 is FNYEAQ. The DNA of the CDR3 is TGTGCCAGCAGCTTCGCTAGCGGGGTATCAGATACGCAGTATTTT. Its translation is CASSFASGVSDTQYF.

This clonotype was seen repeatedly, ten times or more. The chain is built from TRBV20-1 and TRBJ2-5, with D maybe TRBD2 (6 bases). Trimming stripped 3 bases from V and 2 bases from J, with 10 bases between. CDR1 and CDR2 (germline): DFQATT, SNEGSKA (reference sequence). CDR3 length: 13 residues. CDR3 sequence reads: CSASSTRQETQYF. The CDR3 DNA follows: TGCAGTGCTAGTTCGACTAGGCAAGAGACCCAGTACTTC.

CDR3 loop: CASSYVESYEQYF. DNA for the CDR3: TGTGCCAGCAGTTACGTGGAATCCTACGAGCAGTACTTC. The chain carries TRBV6-5 and TRBJ2-7, with unresolved D. The V end lost 2 bases, the J end lost 1 base, and 6 bases lay between the germline ends. CDR3 length: 13 amino acids. Germline CDR1 and CDR2: MNHEY and SVGAGI.

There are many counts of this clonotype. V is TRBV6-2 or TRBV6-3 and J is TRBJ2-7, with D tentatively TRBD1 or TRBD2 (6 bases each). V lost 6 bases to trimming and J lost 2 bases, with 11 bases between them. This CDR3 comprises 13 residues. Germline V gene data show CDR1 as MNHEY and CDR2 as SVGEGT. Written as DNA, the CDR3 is TGTGCCAGCAGGACACGGGGGCCCTACGAGCAGTACTTC. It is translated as CASRTRGPYEQYF.

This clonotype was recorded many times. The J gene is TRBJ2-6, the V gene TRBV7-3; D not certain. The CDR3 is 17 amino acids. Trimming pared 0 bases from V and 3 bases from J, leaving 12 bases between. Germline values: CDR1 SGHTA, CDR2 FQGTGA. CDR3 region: CASSLTKGPGGANVLTF. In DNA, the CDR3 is TGTGCCAGCAGCTTAACGAAGGGCCCAGGTGGGGCCAACGTCCTGACTTTC.

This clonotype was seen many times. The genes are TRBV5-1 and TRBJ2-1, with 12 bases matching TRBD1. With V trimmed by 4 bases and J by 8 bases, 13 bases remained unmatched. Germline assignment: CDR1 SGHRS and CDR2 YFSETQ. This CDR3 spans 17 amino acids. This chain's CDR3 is CASSMGDRGLAPHEQFF. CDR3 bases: TGCGCCAGCAGCATGGGGGACAGGGGGCTTGCCCCGCATGAGCAGTTCTTC.

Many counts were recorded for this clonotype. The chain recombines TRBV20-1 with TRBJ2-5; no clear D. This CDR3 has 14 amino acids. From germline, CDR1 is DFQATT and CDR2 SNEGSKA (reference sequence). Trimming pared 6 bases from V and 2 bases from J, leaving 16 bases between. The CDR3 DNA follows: TGCAGTGCAACCCGACCGGCCACGCAAGAGACCCAGTACTTC. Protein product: CSATRPATQETQYF.

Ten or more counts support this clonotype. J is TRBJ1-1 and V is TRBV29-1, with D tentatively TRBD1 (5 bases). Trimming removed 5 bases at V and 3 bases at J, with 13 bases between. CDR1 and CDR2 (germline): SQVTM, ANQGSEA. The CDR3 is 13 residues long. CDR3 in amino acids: CSVPRDGYTEAFF. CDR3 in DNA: TGCAGCGTTCCCCGGGACGGGTACACTGAAGCTTTCTTT.

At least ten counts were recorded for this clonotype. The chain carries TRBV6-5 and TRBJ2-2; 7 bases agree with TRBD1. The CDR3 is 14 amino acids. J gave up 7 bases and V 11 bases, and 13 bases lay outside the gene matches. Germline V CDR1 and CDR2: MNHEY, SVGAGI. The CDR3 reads CAVLRDSEVGELFF. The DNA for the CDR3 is TGTGCCGTACTCCGGGACAGTGAGGTCGGGGAGCTGTTTTTT.

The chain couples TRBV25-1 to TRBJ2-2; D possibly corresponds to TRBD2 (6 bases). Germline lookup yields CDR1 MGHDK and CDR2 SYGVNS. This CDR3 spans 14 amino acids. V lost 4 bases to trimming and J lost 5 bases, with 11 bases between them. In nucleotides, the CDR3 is TGTGCCAGCAGTGGGGGACTCCGGACCGGGGAGCTGTTTTTT. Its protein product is CASSGGLRTGELFF.

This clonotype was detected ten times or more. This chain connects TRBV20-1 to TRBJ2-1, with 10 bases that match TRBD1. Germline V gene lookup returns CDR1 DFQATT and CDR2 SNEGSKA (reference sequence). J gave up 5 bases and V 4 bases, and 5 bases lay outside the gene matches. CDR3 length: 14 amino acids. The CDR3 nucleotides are TGCAGTGCTAAGTGGGACAGGGGAAACAATGAGCAGTTCTTC. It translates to CSAKWDRGNNEQFF.

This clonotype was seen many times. CDR3 sequence: CASSQDRLAGDQETQYF. Written as DNA, the CDR3 is TGTGCCAGCAGCCAAGATCGTCTAGCGGGGGACCAAGAGACCCAGTACTTC. This chain joins TRBV4-2 and TRBJ2-5; 10 bases are shared with TRBD2. Germline lookup yields CDR1 LGHNA and CDR2 YNFKEQ. The CDR3 contains 17 residues. Trimming at V came to 0 bases and at J to 0 bases, leaving 4 bases not matched to a gene.

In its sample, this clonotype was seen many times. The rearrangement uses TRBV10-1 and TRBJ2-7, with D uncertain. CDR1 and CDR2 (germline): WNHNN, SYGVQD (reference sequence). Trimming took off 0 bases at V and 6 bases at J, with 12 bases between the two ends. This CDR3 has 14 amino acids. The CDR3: CASSESNAPCEQYF. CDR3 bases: TGCGCCAGCAGTGAGTCCAACGCCCCCTGCGAGCAGTACTTC.

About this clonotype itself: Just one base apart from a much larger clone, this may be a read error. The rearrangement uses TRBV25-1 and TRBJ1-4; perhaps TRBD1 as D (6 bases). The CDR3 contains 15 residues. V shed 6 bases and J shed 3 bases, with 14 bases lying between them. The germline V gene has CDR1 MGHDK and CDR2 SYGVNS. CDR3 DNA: TGTGCCAGCAGCCCCAGGGGACGGGCTAATGAAAAACTGTTTTTT. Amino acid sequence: CASSPRGRANEKLFF. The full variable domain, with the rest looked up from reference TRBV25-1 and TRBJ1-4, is EADIYQTPRYLVIGTGKKITLECSQTMGHDKMYWYQQDPGMELHLIHYSYGVNSTEKGDLSSESTVSRIRTEHFPLTLESARPSHTSQYLCASSPRGRANEKLFFGSGTQLSVL.

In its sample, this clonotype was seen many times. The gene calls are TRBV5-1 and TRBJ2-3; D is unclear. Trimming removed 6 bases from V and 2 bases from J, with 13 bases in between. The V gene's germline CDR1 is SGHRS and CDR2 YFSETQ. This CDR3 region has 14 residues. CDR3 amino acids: CASTLSLLTDTQYF. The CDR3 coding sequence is TGCGCCAGCACCCTTTCCCTTCTCACAGATACGCAGTATTTT.

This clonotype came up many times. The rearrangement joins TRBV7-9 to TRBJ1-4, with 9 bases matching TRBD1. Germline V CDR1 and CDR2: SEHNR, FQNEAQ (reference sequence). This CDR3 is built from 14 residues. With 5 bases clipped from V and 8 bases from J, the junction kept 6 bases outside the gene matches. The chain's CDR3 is CASSKQGALEKLFF. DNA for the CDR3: TGTGCCAGCAGCAAACAGGGGGCACTCGAAAAACTGTTTTTT. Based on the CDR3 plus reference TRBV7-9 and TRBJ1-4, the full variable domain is DTGVSQNPRHKITKRGQNVTFRCDPISEHNRLYWYRQTLGQGPEFLTYFQNEAQLEKSRLLSDRFSAERPKGSFSTLEIQRTEQGDSAMYLCASSKQGALEKLFFGSGTQLSVL.

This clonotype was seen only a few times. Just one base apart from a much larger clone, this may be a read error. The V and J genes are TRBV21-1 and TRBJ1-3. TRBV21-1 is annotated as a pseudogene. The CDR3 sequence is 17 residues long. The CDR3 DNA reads TGTGCCAACAGCAAAGGGAAGGGACCCACCCTCCGAAACACCATATATTTT. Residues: CANSKGKGPTLRNTIYF.

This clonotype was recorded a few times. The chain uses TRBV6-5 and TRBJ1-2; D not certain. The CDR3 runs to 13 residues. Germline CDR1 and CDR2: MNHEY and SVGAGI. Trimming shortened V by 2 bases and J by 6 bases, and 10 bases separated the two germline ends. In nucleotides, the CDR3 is TGTGCCAGCAGTTACGGAAGCTTTCATGGCTACACCTTC. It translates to CASSYGSFHGYTF.

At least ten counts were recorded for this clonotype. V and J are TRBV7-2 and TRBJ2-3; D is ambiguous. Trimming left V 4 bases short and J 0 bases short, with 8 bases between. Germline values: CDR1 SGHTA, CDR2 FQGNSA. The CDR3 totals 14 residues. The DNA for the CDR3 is TGTGCCAGCAGCTCGCCGGGTAGCACAGATACGCAGTATTTT. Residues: CASSSPGSTDTQYF.

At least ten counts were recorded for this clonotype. This CDR3 is CASSKEGQASGNTGELFF. DNA for the CDR3: TGTGCCAGCAGCAAAGAGGGCCAGGCCTCGGGGAACACCGGGGAGCTGTTTTTT. This sequence joins TRBV21-1 and TRBJ2-2; the D call in the table, TRBD2, was not verified against the DNA. TRBV21-1 constitutes a pseudogene. The CDR3 sequence is 18 residues long.

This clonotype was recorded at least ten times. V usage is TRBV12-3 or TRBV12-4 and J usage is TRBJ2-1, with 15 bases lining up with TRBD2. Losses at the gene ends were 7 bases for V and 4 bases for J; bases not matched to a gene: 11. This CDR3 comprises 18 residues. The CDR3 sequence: CASKGTSGRKIEYNEQFF. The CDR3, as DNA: TGTGCCAGCAAGGGGACTAGCGGGAGGAAGATCGAGTACAATGAGCAGTTCTTC.